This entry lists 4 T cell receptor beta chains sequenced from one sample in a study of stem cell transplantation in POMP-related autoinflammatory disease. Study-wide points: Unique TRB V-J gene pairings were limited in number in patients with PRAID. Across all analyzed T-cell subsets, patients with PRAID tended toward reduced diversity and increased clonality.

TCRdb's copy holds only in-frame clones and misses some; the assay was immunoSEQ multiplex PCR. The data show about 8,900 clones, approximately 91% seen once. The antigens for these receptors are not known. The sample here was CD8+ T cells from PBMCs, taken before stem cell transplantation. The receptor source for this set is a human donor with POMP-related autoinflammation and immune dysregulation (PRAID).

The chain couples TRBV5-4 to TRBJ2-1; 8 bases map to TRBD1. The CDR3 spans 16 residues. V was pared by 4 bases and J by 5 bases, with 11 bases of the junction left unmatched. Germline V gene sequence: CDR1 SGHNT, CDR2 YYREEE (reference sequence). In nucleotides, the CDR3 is TGTGCCAGCAGCCCGTTGACAGGGGCTCGAGACAATGAGCAGTTCTTC. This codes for CASSPLTGARDNEQFF.

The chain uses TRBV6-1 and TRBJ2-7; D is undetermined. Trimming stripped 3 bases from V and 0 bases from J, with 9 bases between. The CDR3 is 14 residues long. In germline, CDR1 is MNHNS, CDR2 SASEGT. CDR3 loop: CASSEVPGSYEQYF. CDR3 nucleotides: TGTGCCAGCAGTGAGGTCCCCGGCTCCTACGAGCAGTACTTC.

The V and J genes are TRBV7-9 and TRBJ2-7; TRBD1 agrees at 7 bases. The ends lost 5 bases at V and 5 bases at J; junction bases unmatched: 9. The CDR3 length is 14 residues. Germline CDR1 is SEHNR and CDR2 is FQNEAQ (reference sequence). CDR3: CASSHKTGSHEQYF. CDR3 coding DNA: TGTGCCAGCAGCCACAAGACAGGGTCCCACGAGCAGTACTTC.

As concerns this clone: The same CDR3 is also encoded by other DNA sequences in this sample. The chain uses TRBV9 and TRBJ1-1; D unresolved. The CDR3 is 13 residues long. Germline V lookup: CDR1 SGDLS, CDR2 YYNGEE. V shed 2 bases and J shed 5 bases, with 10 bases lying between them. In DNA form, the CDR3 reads TGTGCCAGCAGCGTCGGAGGTAGGACTGAAGCTTTCTTT. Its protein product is CASSVGGRTEAFF.